The 20 T cell receptor beta chains presented below share a single source sample, sequenced in a study of OX40 agonist ivuxolimab in advanced cancers. TCRdb's table, derived via immunoSEQ multiplex PCR, lists solely in-frame clones and lacks some. Here the sample spans 30,000 to 35,000 clones, approximately 89% being singletons. The specimen comprised CD4+ or CD8+ T cells sorted from blood, sampled in a trial of the OX40 agonist ivuxolimab. The receptors shown here come from an adult with an advanced solid tumor such as melanoma, head and neck, liver or kidney cancer.

The gene calls are TRBV6-7 and TRBJ1-1; no clear D gene. TRBV6-7 is flagged as an ORF with uncertain function. This CDR3 spans 13 amino acids. Trimming shortened V by 0 bases and J by 7 bases, and 9 bases separated the two germline ends. CDR3 sequence: CASSYSLEHEAFF. CDR3 coding DNA: TGTGCCAGCAGTTACTCTCTTGAACATGAAGCTTTCTTT.

The chain couples TRBV4-1 to TRBJ2-5; perhaps TRBD2 as D (5 bases). The V end lost 1 base, the J end lost 0 bases, and 18 bases lay between the germline ends. Germline lookup yields CDR1 MGHRA and CDR2 YSYEKL. CDR3 length: 18 residues. CDR3: CASSQVRAGGENQETQYF. The DNA for the CDR3 is TGCGCCAGCAGCCAAGTAAGGGCAGGAGGTGAGAACCAAGAGACCCAGTACTTC.

This clone showed up just once. The rearrangement links TRBV18 to TRBJ2-7, with D uncertain. The V end lost 2 bases, the J end lost 6 bases, and 5 bases lay between the germline ends. The CDR3 length is 11 residues. The germline V gene has CDR1 KGHSH and CDR2 LQKENI. CDR3 residues: CASSPGVEQYF. Here the CDR3 DNA reads TGTGCCAGCTCACCAGGGGTCGAGCAGTACTTC.

J is TRBJ2-5 and V is TRBV5-1; 7 bases are shared with TRBD1. Germline V gives CDR1 SGHRS, CDR2 YFSETQ. The V and J ends lost 1 base and 2 bases, in that order; junction bases with no gene match: 5. The CDR3 has 15 residues. DNA of the CDR3: TGCGCCAGCAGCTTGTATTCGGGACAGCAAGAGACCCAGTACTTC. Protein sequence: CASSLYSGQQETQYF.

The chain is built from TRBV11-2 and TRBJ2-1; D unresolved. Germline CDR1 and CDR2: SGHAT and FQNNGV. Trimming took off 5 bases at V and 7 bases at J, with 9 bases between the two ends. The CDR3 extends over 12 amino acids. In DNA form, the CDR3 reads TGTGCCAGCAGCCCCTCCCGGAATGAGCAGTTCTTC. Translation gives CASSPSRNEQFF.

The CDR3 is CASSYSIGRGYTF. The CDR3 nucleotides are TGTGCCAGCAGTTACTCGATCGGGCGTGGCTACACCTTC. The chain has TRBV6-5 and TRBJ1-2; D remains unclear. The CDR3 is made up of 13 amino acids. V was shortened by 0 bases and J by 7 bases, with 9 bases between the two germline ends. The germline CDR1 and CDR2 sequences are MNHEY and SVGAGI.

V usage is TRBV7-9 and J usage is TRBJ2-2; 9 nucleotides align to TRBD1. The germline V gene has CDR1 SEHNR and CDR2 FQNEAQ (reference sequence). V dropped 5 bases and J dropped 3; count of bases not matched to a gene: 4. CDR3 length equals 15 residues. CDR3 coding DNA: TGTGCCAGCAGCCCCCGGGACAGGGACACCGGGGAGCTGTTTTTT. This gives the protein CASSPRDRDTGELFF.

The CDR3 sequence is CASSLGSGYSNQPQHF. As DNA, the CDR3 is TGTGCCAGCAGCTTAGGGTCTGGGTATAGCAATCAGCCCCAGCATTTT. The rearrangement uses TRBV11-2 and TRBJ1-5; no clear D gene. With 1 base removed from V and 0 bases from J, the gap between germline ends came to 10 bases. The CDR3 extends over 16 amino acids. Germline loops: CDR1 SGHAT, CDR2 FQNNGV.

The chain combines TRBV30 with TRBJ2-6; a possible D gene is TRBD2 (6 bases). This CDR3 is built from 13 residues. Trimming took 8 bases from V and 0 from J, leaving 8 bases between them. The germline gives CDR1 GTSNPN, CDR2 SVGIG (reference sequence). This CDR3 is CALGGSGANVLTF. The DNA of the CDR3 is TGTGCCCTGGGGGGCTCTGGGGCCAACGTCCTGACTTTC. Full variable domain (rest looked up from reference TRBV30 and TRBJ2-6): SQTIHQWPATLVQPVGSPLSLECTVEGTSNPNLYWYRQAAGRGLQLLFYSVGIGQISSEVPQNLSASRPQDRQFILSSKKLLLSDSGFYLCALGGSGANVLTFGAGSRLTVL.

Points on this clone: The sample has other DNA sequences that encode this CDR3 too. The V gene is TRBV4-1, the J gene TRBJ2-7; D gene unclear. Germline CDR1 MGHRA, CDR2 YSYEKL. V was shortened by 1 base and J by 2 bases, with 6 bases between the two germline ends. The CDR3 is 13 amino acids. The CDR3 nucleotides are TGCGCCAGCAGCCAAGGATTAGCCTACGAGCAGTACTTC. This sequence encodes CASSQGLAYEQYF.

J is TRBJ2-3 and V is TRBV27; D is uncertain. The CDR3 is 13 residues long. The germline CDR1 and CDR2 sequences are MNHEY and SMNVEV (reference sequence). V was clipped by 5 bases and J by 0 bases, with 6 bases between them. CDR3 protein: CASSPVSTDTQYF. The CDR3 coding sequence is TGTGCCAGCAGTCCCGTTAGCACAGATACGCAGTATTTT.

The CDR3: CASSPRGDRVGNTIYF. The CDR3 nucleotides read TGTGCCAGCAGCCCCCGGGGTGACAGGGTTGGAAACACCATATATTTT. V and J are TRBV5-4 and TRBJ1-3; 7 positions agree with TRBD1. Trimming cost V 4 bases and J 3 bases; bases outside gene matches: 10. CDR1 is SGHNT, CDR2 YYREEE, per germline (reference sequence). The CDR3 sequence is 16 residues long.

The chain recombines TRBV5-1 with TRBJ2-1; possible D gene TRBD2, 5 bases. CDR1 is SGHRS and CDR2 is YFSETQ in the germline V gene. The CDR3 is made up of 15 amino acids. V lost 4 bases to trimming and J lost 7 bases, with 18 bases between them. Written as DNA, the CDR3 is TGCGCCAGCAGCCCCAGACGCGAGGGAGTGAATGAGCAGTTCTTC. This codes for CASSPRREGVNEQFF.

The genes are TRBV6-4 and TRBJ1-1; possibly TRBD1 for D (5 bases). The V end was cut by 2 bases, the J end by 4 bases, with 14 bases between. Germline V gene data show CDR1 as MRHNA and CDR2 as SNTAGT. CDR3 length: 15 residues. As DNA, the CDR3 is TGTGCCAGCAGTGACGAATGGGGGGTCAGCACTGAAGCTTTCTTT. Amino acid sequence: CASSDEWGVSTEAFF.

The table lists this clone with a count of one. The CDR3 loop reads CARTTGHTQRFYGYTF. The CDR3 nucleotides are TGTGCCCGGACTACAGGGCACACACAAAGATTCTATGGCTACACCTTC. The chain carries TRBV30 and TRBJ1-2, with D possibly TRBD1 on 6 matching bases. CDR1 is GTSNPN and CDR2 is SVGIG in the germline V gene (reference sequence). CDR3 size: 16 residues. The ends were cut back, 8 bases at V and 4 bases at J, with 26 bases in the middle. Looking up the rest from reference TRBV30 and TRBJ1-2 gives the full variable domain: SQTIHQWPATLVQPVGSPLSLECTVEGTSNPNLYWYRQAAGRGLQLLFYSVGIGQISSEVPQNLSASRPQDRQFILSSKKLLLSDSGFYLCARTTGHTQRFYGYTFGSGTRLTVV.

Details on this clone: Relative to the germline gene, one junction end is altered; a read error may explain this. The rearrangement links TRBV6-1 to TRBJ2-1; D might be TRBD1 (5 bases). From germline, CDR1 is MNHNS and CDR2 SASEGT. The CDR3 sequence is 15 residues long. This CDR3 is CASSESSRWGNERFF. For the CDR3, the DNA is TGTGCCAGCAGTGAAAGTTCCCGATGGGGCAATGAGCGGTTCTTC.

The chain is built from TRBV28 and TRBJ2-7; D remains unclear. The CDR3 extends over 13 amino acids. Germline CDR1 reads MDHEN; CDR2 reads SYDVKM. V was trimmed by 6 bases and J by 6 bases, leaving 15 bases between them. CDR3 region: CASSPSRFGEQYF. For the CDR3, the DNA is TGTGCCAGCAGCCCTTCCAGGTTCGGCGAGCAGTACTTC.

This CDR3 is CASSDSMGSGANVLTF. Written as DNA, the CDR3 is TGTGCCAGCAGTGACTCGATGGGCTCTGGGGCCAACGTCCTGACTTTC. The chain couples TRBV6-4 to TRBJ2-6; no firm D call. Trimming shortened V by 0 bases and J by 0 bases, and 6 bases separated the two germline ends. Germline loops: CDR1 MRHNA, CDR2 SNTAGT. The CDR3 totals 16 residues.

The chain couples TRBV7-9 to TRBJ2-1; a possible D gene is TRBD2 (6 bases). V lost 1 base and J lost 3, with 13 bases in between. Germline CDR1 reads SEHNR; CDR2 reads FQNEAQ (reference sequence). The length of the CDR3 is 16 residues. CDR3 sequence (DNA): TGTGCCAGCAGCTTAGGAGCGAGCGGGCACTACAATGAGCAGTTCTTC. Its translation is CASSLGASGHYNEQFF.

V is TRBV7-9 and J is TRBJ2-7, with 7 positions matching TRBD2. CDR1 and CDR2 from the germline V gene are SEHNR and FQNEAQ (reference sequence). The CDR3 runs to 17 residues. With 5 bases clipped from V and 0 bases from J, the junction kept 13 bases outside the gene matches. CDR3 amino acids: CASSPIVGERGSYEQYF. The CDR3, as DNA: TGTGCCAGCAGCCCGATAGTGGGGGAGCGGGGCTCCTACGAGCAGTACTTC. The variable domain in full, completed from reference TRBV7-9 and TRBJ2-7, reads DTGVSQNPRHKITKRGQNVTFRCDPISEHNRLYWYRQTLGQGPEFLTYFQNEAQLEKSRLLSDRFSAERPKGSFSTLEIQRTEQGDSAMYLCASSPIVGERGSYEQYFGPGTRLTVT.